The next 17 T cell receptor beta chains were all read from a single sample in a study of long-term antiretroviral therapy in people with HIV. The authors ran the immunoSEQ assay, v3.0, at survey level. This table comes from immunoSEQ multiplex PCR, and its TCRdb copy is limited to in-frame clones, with some not included. Counted here are 25,000 to 35,000 clones, around 83% occurring once; the ten biggest clones make up around 15%. This material consisted of unsorted PBMCs, taken 2.9 years after starting antiretroviral therapy. All receptors come from a man aged 50 or older with HIV.

This chain uses TRBV6-5 with TRBJ1-2, with 10 bases identical to TRBD1. With V trimmed by 4 bases and J by 13 bases, 15 bases remained unmatched. The germline V gene encodes CDR1 MNHEY and CDR2 SVGAGI. The CDR3 spans 15 residues. In DNA form, the CDR3 reads TGTGCCAGCAGTTCGCAAGGGACAGGGGCCAGATCTACCACCTTC. This translates into CASSSQGTGARSTTF.

The V gene is TRBV9, the J gene TRBJ1-2; the D gene is possibly TRBD1 (5 bases). There are 14 residues in the CDR3. CDR1 and CDR2 (germline): SGDLS, YYNGEE. With 2 bases removed from V and 8 bases from J, the gap between germline ends came to 16 bases. CDR3 region: CASSVMDGAGGYTF. CDR3 DNA sequence: TGTGCCAGCAGCGTGATGGATGGGGCTGGCGGCTACACCTTC.

This chain connects TRBV7-9 to TRBJ1-1; the match to TRBD1 covers 11 bases. Losses at the gene ends were 4 bases for V and 4 bases for J; bases not matched to a gene: 8. The CDR3 totals 16 residues. Germline V gives CDR1 SEHNR, CDR2 FQNEAQ (reference sequence). The CDR3 region is CASSYRDRGLSTEAFF. CDR3 coding DNA: TGTGCCAGCAGCTACCGGGACAGGGGGTTGAGCACTGAAGCTTTCTTT. The entire variable domain, with the rest obtained from reference TRBV7-9 and TRBJ1-1, is as follows: DTGVSQNPRHKITKRGQNVTFRCDPISEHNRLYWYRQTLGQGPEFLTYFQNEAQLEKSRLLSDRFSAERPKGSFSTLEIQRTEQGDSAMYLCASSYRDRGLSTEAFFGQGTRLTVV.

The J gene is TRBJ1-2, the V gene TRBV28, with TRBD1 as a possible D gene (5 bases). CDR1 MDHEN and CDR2 SYDVKM come from the germline V gene. There are 14 residues in the CDR3. The V end was cut by 5 bases, the J end by 5 bases, with 15 bases between. DNA of the CDR3: TGTGCCAGCAGTCTCTTGCGCAGGGTGTATGGCTACACCTTC. It yields the protein CASSLLRRVYGYTF.

The chain has TRBV10-1 and TRBJ1-1, with D possibly being TRBD1 (6 bases). CDR1 is WNHNN and CDR2 is SYGVQD in the germline V gene (reference sequence). The CDR3 is 14 amino acids. V was cut by 5 bases and J by 1 base, with 11 bases left in between. The CDR3 nucleotides read TGCGCCAGCAGTCGGGACATGACGAACACTGAAGCTTTCTTT. This gives the protein CASSRDMTNTEAFF.

The chain links TRBV2 to TRBJ2-7; 12 nucleotides align to TRBD2. Germline values: CDR1 SNHLY, CDR2 FYNNEI. The CDR3 runs 13 residues. V was clipped by 4 bases and J by 7 bases; unmatched bases: 2. The chain's CDR3 is CASSVGLAGEQYF. The CDR3 nucleotides read TGTGCCAGCAGTGTAGGACTAGCGGGGGAGCAGTACTTC. Using reference TRBV2 and TRBJ2-7 for the parts outside the CDR3, the full variable domain is EPEVTQTPSHQVTQMGQEVILRCVPISNHLYFYWYRQILGQKVEFLVSFYNNEISEKSEIFDDQFSVERPDGSNFTLKIRSTKLEDSAMYFCASSVGLAGEQYFGPGTRLTVT.

V is TRBV28 and J is TRBJ2-2, with D tentatively TRBD2 (7 bases). The CDR3 is 14 amino acids. V dropped 2 bases and J dropped 4 bases, with 8 bases sitting between them. Germline values: CDR1 MDHEN, CDR2 SYDVKM. CDR3 amino acids: CASSLRGGTGELFF. In nucleotides, the CDR3 is TGTGCCAGCAGTTTAAGGGGGGGCACCGGGGAGCTGTTTTTT.

The CDR3 reads CATPTGAWNTEAFF. The CDR3 DNA follows: TGTGCCACCCCGACCGGGGCGTGGAACACTGAAGCTTTCTTT. The chain employs TRBV2 and TRBJ1-1, with a weak D call TRBD1 (5 bases). Germline V lookup: CDR1 SNHLY, CDR2 FYNNEI. Trimming shortened V by 10 bases and J by 1 base, and 16 bases separated the two germline ends. CDR3 length: 14 residues. The full variable domain, rest sourced from reference TRBV2 and TRBJ1-1, is EPEVTQTPSHQVTQMGQEVILRCVPISNHLYFYWYRQILGQKVEFLVSFYNNEISEKSEIFDDQFSVERPDGSNFTLKIRSTKLEDSAMYFCATPTGAWNTEAFFGQGTRLTVV.

This clone was detected a few times. This chain uses TRBV9 with TRBJ1-1; D not certain. The CDR3 loop spans 14 amino acids. Trimming shortened V by 4 bases and J by 1 base, and 11 bases separated the two germline ends. Per germline, CDR1 SGDLS and CDR2 YYNGEE. The CDR3: CASSPSPANTEAFF. The CDR3 nucleotides read TGTGCCAGCAGCCCAAGCCCAGCGAACACTGAAGCTTTCTTT. The full variable domain, rest sourced from reference TRBV9 and TRBJ1-1, is DSGVTQTPKHLITATGQRVTLRCSPRSGDLSVYWYQQSLDQGLQFLIQYYNGEERAKGNILERFSAQQFPDLHSELNLSSLELGDSALYFCASSPSPANTEAFFGQGTRLTVV.

This clone has just a few counts. The chain carries TRBV15 and TRBJ1-1; possible D gene TRBD1, 5 bases. Between the trimmed V and J ends, which lost 3 bases and 7 bases, there was a span of 18 bases. The CDR3 is 15 amino acids. Germline assignment: CDR1 LNHNV and CDR2 YYDKDF (reference sequence). CDR3: CATSSLESRRGEAFF. The CDR3 DNA reads TGTGCCACCAGCAGCCTTGAGAGTCGGAGGGGTGAAGCTTTCTTT.

The V gene is TRBV7-8, the J gene TRBJ2-2; TRBD1 might be the D (5 bases). Looked up from germline, CDR1 is SGHVS and CDR2 is FQNEAQ. The CDR3 sequence is 14 residues long. Trimming cost V 1 base and J 8 bases, with 11 bases left between them. CDR3 in amino acids: CASSLGRAPGELFF. The CDR3 region has the DNA TGTGCCAGCAGCTTAGGCAGGGCACCGGGGGAGCTGTTTTTT. The full variable domain, completed using reference TRBV7-8 and TRBJ2-2, is GAGVSQSPRYKVAKRGQDVALRCDPISGHVSLFWYQQALGQGPEFLTYFQNEAQLDKSGLPSDRFFAERPEGSVSTLKIQRTQQEDSAVYLCASSLGRAPGELFFGEGSRLTVL.

V usage is TRBV2 and J usage is TRBJ2-3; perhaps TRBD2 as D (7 bases). Germline V gene lookup returns CDR1 SNHLY and CDR2 FYNNEI. Trimming removed 4 bases at V and 1 base at J, with 12 bases between. CDR3 length: 15 residues. The CDR3 region has the DNA TGTGCCAGCAGTGGAGGGGGGGCCGGCACAGATACGCAGTATTTT. It encodes CASSGGGAGTDTQYF.

This chain uses TRBV7-8 with TRBJ2-7, with a tentative D call TRBD1 (6 bases). Trimming shortened V by 5 bases and J by 4 bases, and 15 bases separated the two germline ends. The CDR3 extends over 14 amino acids. Looked up from germline, CDR1 is SGHVS and CDR2 is FQNEAQ. The CDR3: CASSLRDMVYEQYF. The CDR3 bases are TGTGCCAGCAGCCTCCGGGACATGGTGTACGAGCAGTACTTC.

The V gene is TRBV19, the J gene TRBJ2-1; D perhaps matches TRBD1 (6 bases). V was clipped by 10 bases and J by 5 bases, with 15 bases between them. This CDR3 has 13 residues. The germline V gene encodes CDR1 LNHDA and CDR2 SQIVND (reference sequence). In DNA form, the CDR3 reads TGTGCCACCGCCCCTTGGACAGACAATGAGCAGTTCTTC. This encodes CATAPWTDNEQFF.

This clone was seen only once. The chain joins TRBV6-6 to TRBJ1-5; D is perhaps TRBD1 (5 bases). The CDR3 consists of 15 residues. Germline CDR1 and CDR2: MNHNY and SVGAGI (reference sequence). Trimming pared 4 bases from V and 2 bases from J, leaving 12 bases between. The CDR3 is CASSSTGGGNQPQHF. For the CDR3, the DNA is TGTGCCAGCAGTTCTACGGGGGGGGGCAATCAGCCCCAGCATTTT.

This clone has just a few counts. V is TRBV6-6 and J is TRBJ2-3; D gene ambiguous. Germline loops: CDR1 MNHNY, CDR2 SVGAGI (reference sequence). V gave up 7 bases and J gave up 4 bases, with 6 bases separating them. This CDR3 comprises 11 residues. The CDR3 region has the DNA TGTGCCAGCACCCGAGCAGATACGCAGTATTTT. Translation: CASTRADTQYF.

This clone occurred a few times. The V and J genes are TRBV7-2 and TRBJ2-2; 7 bases align to TRBD1. The CDR3 length is 15 residues. Germline assignment: CDR1 SGHTA and CDR2 FQGNSA. Trimming at V came to 5 bases and at J to 4 bases, leaving 7 bases not matched to a gene. As DNA, the CDR3 is TGTGCCAGCAGCACACAGGGGATAAGCACCGGGGAGCTGTTTTTT. The encoded protein is CASSTQGISTGELFF.